This paragraph reports one T cell receptor beta chain. Authors' data handling: Reference gene primer amplification yielded estimated nucleated cell counts. Using immunoSEQ multiplex PCR, the repertoire was profiled, and TCRdb retains in-frame clones only, with some absent. The V and J calls and clone size are taken from that table; D and trimming were inferred from the DNA. The table shows around 37,000 clones, with around 90% occurring only once. V lost 2 bases and J lost 2, with 10 bases in between. Germline values: CDR1 KGHSH, CDR2 LQKENI. This CDR3 is 14 amino acids long. The record originates from a study of blood T cell repertoires in COVID-19. Overall study: Sites across the United States, Italy and Spain contributed samples from acute and convalescent COVID-19. Sample material is recorded as cDNA or gDNA derived from T cells, B-cell-depleted T cells, or PBMCs.

This TCR was sampled from a man aged 45-65 years with active or convalescent COVID-19. The chain couples TRBV18 to TRBJ2-7; perhaps TRBD2 as D (5 bases). Sequencing was done on a sample of peripheral blood. The CDR3 bases are TGTGCCAGCTCACCAGGGCCGACTACCTACGAGCAGTACTTC. This encodes CASSPGPTTYEQYF.